This note documents a single T cell receptor beta chain sequence. This specimen comes from a study of early T cells in non-severe SARS-CoV-2 infection. Germline V gene lookup returns CDR1 SEHNR and CDR2 FQNEAQ (reference sequence). CDR3 length equals 13 residues. V lost 5 bases to trimming and J lost 4 bases, with 11 bases between them. TCRdb fed the 5' RACE reads into MiXCR, producing one record per CDR3 protein. The sample lists approximately 74,000 distinct CDR3 sequences; roughly 13% were seen once. The V call is TRBV7-9, the J call TRBJ1-2; a weak D match, TRBD1 (6 bases). This TCR came from an adult who was a healthcare worker with PCR-confirmed SARS-CoV-2 infection or an uninfected control (not recorded which). Sequenced input: whole blood. CDR3 nucleotides: TGTGCCAGCAGCGTCGGGACATCCTATGGCTACACCTTC. It yields the protein CASSVGTSYGYTF.